A selection of T cell receptor beta chains follows, all from one sample in a study of CD8+ T cells in alopecia areata. Clones were read by immunoSEQ multiplex PCR, and TCRdb kept only the in-frame ones, dropping some. The table includes some 200,000 clones, about three fifths detected once. This specimen was CD4+ T cells sorted from blood, taken at week 4, from a patient treated with tofacitinib. Receptor source: a human donor with alopecia areata. CDR3s include the opening cysteine and the closing phenylalanine or tryptophan. The D gene is left open where the match is weak.

TRBD1,TRBV4-3,CASSQEEGQGYEQYF
TRBD1,TRBV27,CASSSWQGGSPQHF
NA,TRBV9,CASSVDGFGYTF
TRBD1,TRBV4-3,CASSQMGTGGEAFF
NA,TRBV4-1,CASSQVGLGLNEKLFF
TRBD1,TRBV5-4,CASSARTGAYGYTF
NA,TRBV29-1,CSVVSTPEAFF
TRBD1,TRBV7-8,CASSPETGDYGYTF
NA,TRBV11-2,CASSSSGLLSTDTQYF
NA,TRBV15,CATSRDARASSYNSPLHF
NA,TRBV5-1,CASSWQDRNIQYF
NA,TRBV30,CAWSGVTGQETQYF
NA,TRBV30,CAWEKGAYGYTF
NA,TRBV4-1,CASSQGNIRGTEAFF
TRBD1,TRBV18,CASSRGTGKNTGELFF
NA,TRBV9,CASSVVGRDTQYF
NA,TRBV7-8,CASSLAGSRYGYTF
NA,TRBV25-1,CASSRRDMREQYF
NA,TRBV29-1,CSVRTEEAFF
NA,TRBV5-1,CASSLEGLLNTEAFF
NA,TRBV7-9,CASSPSARTVSGANVLTF
NA,TRBV29-1,CSVRTRLRQAEAFF
TRBD1,TRBV6-6,CASSKDRGTNQPQHF
NA,TRBV4-1,CASSQGGPFLYEQYF
TRBD2,TRBV7-9,CASSLLAGADTQYF
NA,TRBV2,CASRAETQYF